This entry concerns a single TCR beta chain. Its antigen is not identified. This sample stems from a study of T cell repertoires in cytomegalovirus infection. Study summary: Well-studied HLA-B-restricted CMV epitopes were used in the study alongside recently identified HLA-C-restricted ones. CMV infection together with matching HLA type was indicated by public TCR beta signatures.

Trimming at V came to 5 bases and at J to 1 base, leaving 9 bases not matched to a gene. CDR1 is SGHTA, CDR2 FQGTGA, per germline. CDR3 length: 16 amino acids. TCRdb processed the reads anew with MiXCR; each CDR3 protein has one entry. The sample has 450,000 to 600,000 distinct CDR3 sequences, about 33% seen once. Overall study findings and caveats: HLA-C-restricted CMV clonotypes gave the most frequent clonotype in two of eight donors. Accumulated public TCR beta family frequency recognized individuals carrying CMV together with the relevant HLA.

The specimen was cultured PBMCs, collected from culture after CMV antigen stimulation. The TCR originated in a human donor in good health (CMV status not recorded). Some clones in this sample may be carry-over from other donors' samples. The V gene is TRBV7-3, the J gene TRBJ1-1; 8 nucleotides agree with TRBD1. The CDR3 spells CASSQGQGERNTEAFF. The DNA for the CDR3 is TGTGCCAGCAGCCAAGGACAGGGCGAGAGGAACACTGAAGCTTTCTTT.